The clone carrying this T cell receptor (beta chain) was seen many times. Antigen unknown. This sample stems from a study of T-cell reconstitution after alpha-beta-depleted transplantation in children. Unique molecular identifiers tagged the TCRbeta library. MiXCR, run by TCRdb on the PCR reads, gives a single entry per CDR3 protein. This table holds tens of thousands of distinct CDR3 sequences, 4.9% found once. Study-wide findings and caveats: At the one-year point after transplant, T-cell counts and TCRbeta diversity were found to come mostly from T cells that had been newly produced.

Trimming at V came to 7 bases and at J to 1 base, leaving 6 bases not matched to a gene. The V gene's germline CDR1 is MNHEY and CDR2 SVGAGI. CDR3 length: 15 amino acids. This sequence joins TRBV6-5 and TRBJ2-3, with TRBD1 matching over 9 bases. This TCR was recovered from a boy younger than two who had a stem cell transplant for acute myeloid leukemia, so the T cells may come from the graft donor. Specimen: PBMCs, mostly from graft donor cells, collected 180 days after TCRalphabeta/CD19-depleted stem cell transplant. The CDR3 bases are TGTGCCAGCATTATCTGGGACAGGGGCACAGATACGCAGTATTTT. Encoded protein: CASIIWDRGTDTQYF.